A selection of T cell receptor beta chains follows, all from one sample in a study of T cell responses to AZD1222 COVID-19 vaccine. Clones were sequenced by immunoSEQ multiplex PCR, and TCRdb holds only the in-frame ones, with some missing. The repertoire has 140,000 to 150,000 clones, roughly 89% of them found once; the top ten carry roughly 5%. The sample here was peripheral blood, taken on day 0 of AZD1222 vaccination. The receptors come from an adult in good health. CDR3s include the opening cysteine and the closing phenylalanine or tryptophan. D genes are given only for firm matches. Only some rows state a clone size, as once, few, many or a class for expanded clones.

v_call	d_call	clone_size	j_call	cdr3_aa	cdr3_nt
TRBV5-4	.	.	TRBJ2-3	CASSRNSRRVDTQYF	TGTGCCAGCAGCCGCAATAGTAGACGGGTGGATACGCAGTATTTT
TRBV24-1	.	.	TRBJ2-6	CATSDRSGANVLTF	TGTGCCACCAGTGATCGGTCTGGGGCCAACGTCCTGACTTTC
TRBV4-1	.	.	TRBJ1-5	CASSQDGGQPQHF	TGCGCCAGCAGCCAAGATGGGGGGCAGCCCCAGCATTTT
TRBV9	.	few	TRBJ1-5	CASSVDPGENQPQHF	TGTGCCAGCAGCGTAGACCCAGGGGAGAATCAGCCCCAGCATTTT
TRBV27	.	.	TRBJ1-1	CASSLWAGLRTEAFF	TGTGCCAGCAGTTTATGGGCAGGGCTGAGGACTGAAGCTTTCTTT
TRBV7-2	.	once	TRBJ2-3	CASSPRGPSTDTQYF	TGTGCCAGCAGCCCAAGAGGGCCCAGCACAGATACGCAGTATTTT
TRBV27	.	.	TRBJ2-7	CASTSARAPREQYF	TGTGCCAGCACCTCCGCCAGGGCTCCCCGCGAGCAGTACTTC
TRBV27	.	.	TRBJ1-5	CASSLWGGKVQPQHF	TGTGCCAGCAGTTTATGGGGGGGCAAAGTCCAGCCCCAGCATTTT
TRBV10-3	.	.	TRBJ1-1	CAISEVPNTEAFF	TGTGCCATCAGTGAGGTCCCTAACACTGAAGCTTTCTTT
TRBV5-4	.	.	TRBJ1-1	CASSSRGNTEAFF	TGTGCCAGCAGCTCCCGTGGGAACACTGAAGCTTTCTTT
TRBV15	TRBD2	few	TRBJ2-2	CATSRAGEMNTGELFF	TGTGCCACCAGCAGGGCGGGGGAGATGAACACCGGGGAGCTGTTTTTT
TRBV21-1	.	.	TRBJ1-1	CASSKGRQGALNTEAFF	TGTGCCAGCAGCAAAGGAAGGCAGGGGGCCCTGAACACTGAAGCTTTCTTT
TRBV6-1	.	.	TRBJ2-1	CASSEGRGGRLFF	TGTGCCAGCAGTGAAGGGAGGGGGGGGCGACTGTTCTTC
TRBV7-3	TRBD2	.	TRBJ2-3	CASSLGTSLAATQYF	TGTGCCAGCAGCTTAGGGACTAGTTTGGCGGCCACGCAGTATTTT